Detailed here is one T cell receptor (beta chain). The sample belongs to a study of blood T cells in healthy people across ages. This CDR3 region has 19 residues. V lost 4 bases and J lost 1; bases outside the gene matches: 11. Germline CDR1 reads KGHDR; CDR2 reads SFDVKD. The second PCR ran roughly 6 to 11 cycles with a sample-barcoded 5' primer and J-beta primers. TCRdb recomputed calls from the 5' RACE reads with MiXCR, one row per CDR3 protein. The sample shows more than 1,000,000 distinct CDR3 sequences, approximately 25% of them seen only once. The sample also formed part of further work on T cells of mothers and their children.

Sequencing used blood. The clonotype was recovered from a girl aged 2 to 10 in good health. The chain joins TRBV24-1 to TRBJ2-5, with TRBD2 identical over 13 bases. The CDR3: CATSDPRTSGGGVQETQYF. The CDR3 DNA reads as TGTGCCACCAGTGACCCCCGGACTAGCGGGGGCGGTGTCCAAGAGACCCAGTACTTC.